This T cell receptor (beta chain) was sequenced for a study of cytomegalovirus exposure and HLA in healthy donors. The ends lost 1 base at V and 9 bases at J; junction bases unmatched: 5. The CDR3 has 13 residues. Germline-derived CDR1 and CDR2 are SEHNR and FQNEAQ (reference sequence). With 60 Vbeta and 13 Jbeta primers, the PCR was carried out. The protocol was immunoSEQ multiplex PCR, while the TCRdb copy is restricted to in-frame clones and leaves out a portion. The ten most abundant clones cover 5% of a sample with over 70,000 clones. V is TRBV7-9 and J is TRBJ1-2, with 7 bases aligning to TRBD1. The specimen was PBMCs. The TCR comes from a woman in her thirties or forties in good health and CMV-seropositive. CDR3 sequence: CASSLVGTESYTF. Written as DNA, the CDR3 is TGTGCCAGCAGCTTAGTCGGGACAGAGAGCTACACCTTC.